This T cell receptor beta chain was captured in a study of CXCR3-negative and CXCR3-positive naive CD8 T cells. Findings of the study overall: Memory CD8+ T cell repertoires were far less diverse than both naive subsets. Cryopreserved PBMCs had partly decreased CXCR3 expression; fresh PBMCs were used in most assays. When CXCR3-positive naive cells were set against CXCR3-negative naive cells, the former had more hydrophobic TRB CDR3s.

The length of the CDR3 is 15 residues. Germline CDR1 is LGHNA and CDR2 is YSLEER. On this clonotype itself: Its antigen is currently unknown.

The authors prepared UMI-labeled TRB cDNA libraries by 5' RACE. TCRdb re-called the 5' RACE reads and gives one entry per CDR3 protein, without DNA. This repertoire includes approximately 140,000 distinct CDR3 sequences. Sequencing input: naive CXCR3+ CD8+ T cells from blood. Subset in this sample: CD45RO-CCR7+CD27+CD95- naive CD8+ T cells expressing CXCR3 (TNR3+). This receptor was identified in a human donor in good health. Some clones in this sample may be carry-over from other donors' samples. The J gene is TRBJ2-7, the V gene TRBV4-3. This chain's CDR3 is CASSQDRYSAYEQYF.